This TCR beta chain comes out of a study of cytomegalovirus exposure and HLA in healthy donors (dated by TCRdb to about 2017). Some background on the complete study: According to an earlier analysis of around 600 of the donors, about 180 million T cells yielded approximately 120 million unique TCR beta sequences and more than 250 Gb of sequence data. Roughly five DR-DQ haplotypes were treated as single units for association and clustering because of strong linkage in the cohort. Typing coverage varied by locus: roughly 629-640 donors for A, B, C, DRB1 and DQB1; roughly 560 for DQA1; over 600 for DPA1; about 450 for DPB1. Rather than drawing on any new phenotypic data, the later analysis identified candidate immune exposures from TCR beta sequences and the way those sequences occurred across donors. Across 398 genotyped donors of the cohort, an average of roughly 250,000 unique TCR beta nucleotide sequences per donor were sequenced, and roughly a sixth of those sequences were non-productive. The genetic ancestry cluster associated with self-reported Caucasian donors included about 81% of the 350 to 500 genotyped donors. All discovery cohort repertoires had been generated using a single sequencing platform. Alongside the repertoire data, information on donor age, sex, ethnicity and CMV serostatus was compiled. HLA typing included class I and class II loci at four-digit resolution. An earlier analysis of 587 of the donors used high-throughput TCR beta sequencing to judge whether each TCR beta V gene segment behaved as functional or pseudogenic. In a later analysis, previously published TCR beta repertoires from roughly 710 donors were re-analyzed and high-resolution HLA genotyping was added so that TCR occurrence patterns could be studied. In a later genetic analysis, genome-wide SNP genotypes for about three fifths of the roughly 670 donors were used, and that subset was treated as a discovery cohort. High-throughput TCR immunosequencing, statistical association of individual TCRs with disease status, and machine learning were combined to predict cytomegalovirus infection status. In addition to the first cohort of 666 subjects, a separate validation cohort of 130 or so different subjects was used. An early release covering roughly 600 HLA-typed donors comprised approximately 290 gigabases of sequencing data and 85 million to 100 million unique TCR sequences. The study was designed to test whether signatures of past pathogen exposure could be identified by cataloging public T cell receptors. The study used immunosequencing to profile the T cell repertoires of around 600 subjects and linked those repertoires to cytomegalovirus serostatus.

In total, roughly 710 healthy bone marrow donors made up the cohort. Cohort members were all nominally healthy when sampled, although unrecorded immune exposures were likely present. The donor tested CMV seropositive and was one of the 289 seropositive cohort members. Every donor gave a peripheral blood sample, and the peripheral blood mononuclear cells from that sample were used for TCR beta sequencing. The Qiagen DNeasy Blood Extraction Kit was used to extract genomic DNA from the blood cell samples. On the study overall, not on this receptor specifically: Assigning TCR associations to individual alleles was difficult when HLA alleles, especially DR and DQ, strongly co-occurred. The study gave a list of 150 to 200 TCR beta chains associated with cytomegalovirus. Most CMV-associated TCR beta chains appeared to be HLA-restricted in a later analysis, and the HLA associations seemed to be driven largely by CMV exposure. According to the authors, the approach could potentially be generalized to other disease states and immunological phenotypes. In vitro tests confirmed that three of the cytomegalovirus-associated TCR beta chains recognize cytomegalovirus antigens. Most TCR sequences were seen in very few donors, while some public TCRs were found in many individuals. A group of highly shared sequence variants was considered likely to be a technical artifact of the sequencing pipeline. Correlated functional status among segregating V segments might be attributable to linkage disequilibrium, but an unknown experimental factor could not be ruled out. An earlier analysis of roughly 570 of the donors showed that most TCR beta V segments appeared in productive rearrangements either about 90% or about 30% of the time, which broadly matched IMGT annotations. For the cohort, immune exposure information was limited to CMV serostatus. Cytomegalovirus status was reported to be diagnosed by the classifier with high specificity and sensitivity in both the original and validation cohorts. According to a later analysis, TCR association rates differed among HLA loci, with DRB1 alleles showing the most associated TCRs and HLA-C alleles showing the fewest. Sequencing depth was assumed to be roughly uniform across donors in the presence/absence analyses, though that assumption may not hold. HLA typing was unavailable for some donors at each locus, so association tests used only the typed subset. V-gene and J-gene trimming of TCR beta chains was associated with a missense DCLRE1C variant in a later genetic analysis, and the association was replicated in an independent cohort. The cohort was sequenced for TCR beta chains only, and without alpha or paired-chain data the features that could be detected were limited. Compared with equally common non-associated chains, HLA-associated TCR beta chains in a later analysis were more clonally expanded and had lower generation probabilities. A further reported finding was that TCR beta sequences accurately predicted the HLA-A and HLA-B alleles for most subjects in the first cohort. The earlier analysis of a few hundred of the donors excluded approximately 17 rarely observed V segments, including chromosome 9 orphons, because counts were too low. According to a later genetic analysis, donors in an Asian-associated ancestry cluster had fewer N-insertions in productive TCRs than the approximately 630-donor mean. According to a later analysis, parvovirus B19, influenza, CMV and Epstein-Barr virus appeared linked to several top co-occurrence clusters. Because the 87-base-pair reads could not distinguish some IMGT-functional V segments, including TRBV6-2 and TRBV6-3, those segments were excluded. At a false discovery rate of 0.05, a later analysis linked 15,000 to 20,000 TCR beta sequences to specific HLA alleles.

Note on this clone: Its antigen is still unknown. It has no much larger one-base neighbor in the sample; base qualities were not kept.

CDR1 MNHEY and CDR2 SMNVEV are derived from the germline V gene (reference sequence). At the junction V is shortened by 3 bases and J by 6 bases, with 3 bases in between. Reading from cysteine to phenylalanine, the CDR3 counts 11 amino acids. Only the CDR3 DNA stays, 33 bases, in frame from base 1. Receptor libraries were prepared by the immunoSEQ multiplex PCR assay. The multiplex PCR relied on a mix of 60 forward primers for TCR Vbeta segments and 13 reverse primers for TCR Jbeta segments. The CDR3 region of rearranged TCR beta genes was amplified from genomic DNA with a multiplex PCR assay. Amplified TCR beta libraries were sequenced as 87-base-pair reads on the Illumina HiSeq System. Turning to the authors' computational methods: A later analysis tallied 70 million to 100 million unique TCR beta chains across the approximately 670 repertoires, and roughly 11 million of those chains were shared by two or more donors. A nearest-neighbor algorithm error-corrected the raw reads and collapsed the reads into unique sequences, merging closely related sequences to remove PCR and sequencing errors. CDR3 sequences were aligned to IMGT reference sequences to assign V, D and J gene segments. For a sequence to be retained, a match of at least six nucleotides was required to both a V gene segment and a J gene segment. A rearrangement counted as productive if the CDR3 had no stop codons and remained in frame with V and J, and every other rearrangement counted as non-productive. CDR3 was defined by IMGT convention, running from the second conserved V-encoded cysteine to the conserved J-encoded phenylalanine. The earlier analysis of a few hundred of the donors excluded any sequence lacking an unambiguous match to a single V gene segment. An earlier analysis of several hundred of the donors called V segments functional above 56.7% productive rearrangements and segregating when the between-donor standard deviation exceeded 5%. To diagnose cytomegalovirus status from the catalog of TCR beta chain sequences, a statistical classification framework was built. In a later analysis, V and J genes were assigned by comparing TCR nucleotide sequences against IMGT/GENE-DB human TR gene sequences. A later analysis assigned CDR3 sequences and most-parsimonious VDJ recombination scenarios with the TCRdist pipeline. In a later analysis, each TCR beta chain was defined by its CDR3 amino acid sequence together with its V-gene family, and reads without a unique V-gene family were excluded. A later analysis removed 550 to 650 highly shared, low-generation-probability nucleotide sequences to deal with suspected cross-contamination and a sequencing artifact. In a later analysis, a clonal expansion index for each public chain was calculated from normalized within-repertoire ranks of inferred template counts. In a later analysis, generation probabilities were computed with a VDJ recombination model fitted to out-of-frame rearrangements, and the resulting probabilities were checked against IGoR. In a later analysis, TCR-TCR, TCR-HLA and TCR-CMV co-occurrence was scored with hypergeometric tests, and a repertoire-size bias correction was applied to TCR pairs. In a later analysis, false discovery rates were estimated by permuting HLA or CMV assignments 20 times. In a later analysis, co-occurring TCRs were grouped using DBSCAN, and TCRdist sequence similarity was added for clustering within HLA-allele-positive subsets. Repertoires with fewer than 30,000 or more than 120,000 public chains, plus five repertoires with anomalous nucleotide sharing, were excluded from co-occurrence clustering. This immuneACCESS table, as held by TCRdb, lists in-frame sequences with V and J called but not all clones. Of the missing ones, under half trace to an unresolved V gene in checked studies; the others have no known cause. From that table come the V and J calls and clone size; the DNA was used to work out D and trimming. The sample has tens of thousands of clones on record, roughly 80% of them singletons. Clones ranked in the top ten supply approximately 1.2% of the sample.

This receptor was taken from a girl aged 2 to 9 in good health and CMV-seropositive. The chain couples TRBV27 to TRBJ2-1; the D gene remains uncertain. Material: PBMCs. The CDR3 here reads CASSFSNEQFF. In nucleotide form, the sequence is TGTGCCAGCAGTTTCAGCAATGAGCAGTTCTTC.